This T cell receptor beta chain was captured in a study of beta chain features in type 1 diabetes. Findings and limits, study-wide: Individuals with type 1 diabetes displayed fewer insertions and more deletions at VDJ junctions. Whatever favoring of shorter templates PCR might show would apply equally to patients and controls. Within each of all four CD4+ subsets, Type 1 diabetes patients had TCRB CDR3s that were moderately but significantly shorter. Whether HLA type influences TCRB rearrangement remained unresolved here.

This clone was observed a handful of times. Antigen: not known. The authors reverse transcribed all of the isolated RNA, so sequencing captured expressed TCRB transcripts. Some 4 million reads on average were seen across naive, central memory and regulatory T cell samples. Repertoires were generated with immunoSEQ multiplex PCR, while TCRdb's copy carries only in-frame clones and drops some. This table has about 700,000 clones, 13% appearing once. The TCR comes from a man in his late teens or twenties with type 1 diabetes. The sample comprised naive CD4+ T cells from blood.

The CDR3 loop reads CASSDAPGKGFGEQFF. CDR3 bases: TGTGCCAGCAGTGACGCACCTGGGAAAGGGTTCGGTGAGCAGTTCTTC. V and J are TRBV6-1 and TRBJ2-1; D unclear. Trimming took 3 bases from V and 9 from J, leaving 21 bases between them. This CDR3 spans 16 amino acids. Germline-derived CDR1 and CDR2 are MNHNS and SASEGT.